A selection of T cell receptor beta chains follows, all from one sample in a study of identical twins. One entry per CDR3 protein, called by TCRdb with MiXCR from the 5' RACE reads. This table has 450,000 or so distinct CDR3 sequences, 20% to 25% appearing once. These sequences were also reported in another study, on T cells expressing NK-cell markers.

What was sequenced was CD4+ T cells sorted from blood. The source is a woman aged 18-29 years in good health. Both conserved end residues are trimmed from each CDR3. Clone size is stated in some rows and not others, as once, few, many or a class when expanded.

v_call	j_call	clone_size	cdr3_aa
TRBV20-1	TRBJ2-7	few	SAKVGDYEQY
TRBV29-1	TRBJ2-7	few	SVGGPLWYEQY
TRBV29-1	TRBJ2-3	-	SVEKQITDTQY
TRBV14	TRBJ2-1	-	ASLPTSGRYNEQF
TRBV5-1	TRBJ2-5	-	ASSSVPGETQY
TRBV9	TRBJ2-1	-	ASSAGLAVYNEQF
TRBV6-1	TRBJ2-7	few	ATTARTGGYEQY
TRBV6-1	TRBJ1-1	-	ASSENPGASTEAF
TRBV29-1	TRBJ1-4	-	SVQYQNGEKLF
TRBV3-1	TRBJ1-4	few	ASSSTNEKLF
TRBV5-1	TRBJ1-4	few	ASSLQGWREKLF
TRBV9	TRBJ1-2	-	ASSPRTGQGGGYT
TRBV20-1	TRBJ2-4	few	SARDQGSIQY
TRBV9	TRBJ2-3	-	ASSVEGLASTDTQY
TRBV20-1	TRBJ2-7	few	SATIRDREHEQY
TRBV9	TRBJ1-1	few	ASSPGLKNTEAF
TRBV5-1	TRBJ2-7	-	ASSLDWDEQY
TRBV12-3/TRBV12-4	TRBJ1-1	-	ASTLIPIGAAF
TRBV3-1	TRBJ1-1	-	ASSQGDRNTEAF
TRBV12-3/TRBV12-4	TRBJ2-7	many	ASSFGGLPYYEQY
TRBV15	TRBJ2-5	few	ATSRDGGAGEGETQY
TRBV20-1	TRBJ1-1	-	SADRSSAEAF
TRBV6-5	TRBJ2-7	-	ASSYLGRWSYEQY
TRBV5-1	TRBJ1-1	-	ASSLDRQAF
TRBV6-1	TRBJ2-7	once	ASSEAGGGNEQY
TRBV28	TRBJ1-2	-	ASGYRDGYT
TRBV10-3	TRBJ2-2	few	AISANPSSGELF